The 31 T cell receptor beta chains presented below share a single source sample, sequenced in a study of cytomegalovirus exposure and HLA in healthy donors. The study ran its PCR with 60 Vbeta and 13 Jbeta primers. Method: immunoSEQ multiplex PCR; TCRdb's copy keeps in-frame clones and lacks some. The sample shows 140,000 to 150,000 clones, approximately 82% of them seen only once. Input material: PBMCs. The receptors stem from a woman between 55 and 75 years old in good health and CMV-seropositive.

The V and J genes are TRBV30 and TRBJ1-4, with 7 positions matching TRBD1. CDR1 and CDR2 from the germline V gene are GTSNPN and SVGIG (reference sequence). V was pared by 2 bases and J by 7 bases, with 10 bases of the junction left unmatched. The CDR3 extends over 15 amino acids. The CDR3 region has the DNA TGTGCCTGGAGTATGACCAGGGGGATAGCTGAAAAACTGTTTTTT. It encodes CAWSMTRGIAEKLFF.

The J gene is TRBJ2-1, the V gene TRBV19; 12 bases agree with TRBD2. The CDR3 has 15 residues. In germline, CDR1 is LNHDA, CDR2 SQIVND (reference sequence). J was trimmed by 7 bases and V by 3 bases; bases with no gene match: 4. The CDR3 here is CASSILAGGLNEQFF. DNA of the CDR3: TGTGCCAGTAGTATCCTAGCGGGAGGGCTTAATGAGCAGTTCTTC.

The CDR3 loop reads CASSGGLANQETQYF. The CDR3 nucleotides are TGTGCCAGCAGTGGGGGACTAGCGAACCAAGAGACCCAGTACTTC. This chain uses TRBV6-1 with TRBJ2-5; 10 nucleotides match TRBD2. The germline V gene has CDR1 MNHNS and CDR2 SASEGT. The ends lost 4 bases at V and 0 bases at J; junction bases unmatched: 2. This CDR3 has 15 amino acids.

This clone was observed a handful of times. The chain is built from TRBV14 and TRBJ2-4; 9 bases match TRBD1. The CDR3 is 14 residues long. CDR1 is SGHDN and CDR2 is FVKESK in the germline V gene. V trimming: 6 bases; J trimming: 7 bases; junction bases outside the gene matches: 7. CDR3 nucleotide sequence: TGTGCCAGCAGTCGGGACAGGGTTATGAACATTCAGTACTTC. Amino acid sequence: CASSRDRVMNIQYF. Full variable domain (remainder filled in from reference TRBV14 and TRBJ2-4): EAGVTQFPSHSVIEKGQTVTLRCDPISGHDNLYWYRRVMGKEIKFLLHFVKESKQDESGMPNNRFLAERTGGTYSTLKVQPAELEDSGVYFCASSRDRVMNIQYFGAGTRLSVL.

The gene calls are TRBV2 and TRBJ2-2; D might be TRBD2 (5 bases). The V end was cut by 2 bases, the J end by 6 bases, with 16 bases between. The germline V gene encodes CDR1 SNHLY and CDR2 FYNNEI. The CDR3 spans 16 residues. This CDR3 is CASSELDFPGSGELFF. DNA for the CDR3: TGTGCCAGCAGTGAATTAGACTTCCCGGGGTCCGGGGAGCTGTTTTTT.

The genes are TRBV28 and TRBJ1-5; 10 positions match TRBD1. Germline V gene sequence: CDR1 MDHEN, CDR2 SYDVKM. The CDR3 runs to 16 residues. V lost 4 bases and J lost 5; bases outside the gene matches: 8. The CDR3 nucleotides read TGTGCCAGCAGTTCTAGGGACAGGGGTGAGGATCAGCCCCAGCATTTT. Encoded protein: CASSSRDRGEDQPQHF.

The table lists this clone with a count of one. V and J are TRBV4-3 and TRBJ2-1; tentative D call: TRBD2 (6 bases). Looked up from germline, CDR1 is LGHNA and CDR2 is YSLEER. The CDR3 covers 17 residues. Trimming stripped 0 bases from V and 8 bases from J, with 20 bases between. This CDR3 is CASSQDLALARRDEQFF. CDR3 in DNA: TGCGCCAGCAGCCAAGATCTCGCCCTAGCGCGGCGTGATGAGCAGTTCTTC.

This clone was seen more than once but under ten times. The chain combines TRBV5-6 with TRBJ1-1; maybe TRBD1 (6 bases). V was clipped by 2 bases and J by 4 bases, with 12 bases between them. The germline V gene has CDR1 SGHDT and CDR2 YYEEEE. CDR3 length: 14 residues. The CDR3 is CASSFNRVGTEAFF. CDR3 in DNA: TGTGCCAGCAGCTTCAACAGGGTTGGCACTGAAGCTTTCTTT. Based on the CDR3 plus reference TRBV5-6 and TRBJ1-1, the full variable domain is DAGVTQSPTHLIKTRGQQVTLRCSPKSGHDTVSWYQQALGQGPQFIFQYYEEEERQRGNFPDRFSGHQFPNYSSELNVNALLLGDSALYLCASSFNRVGTEAFFGQGTRLTVV.

The chain recombines TRBV30 with TRBJ2-7, with 8 nucleotides matching TRBD2. From germline, CDR1 is GTSNPN and CDR2 SVGIG (reference sequence). The CDR3 is 13 residues long. Trimming at V came to 1 base and at J to 7 bases, leaving 6 bases not matched to a gene. Here the CDR3 DNA reads TGTGCCTGGAGTGCTAGCGGCGGGGGGGAGCAGTACTTC. This encodes CAWSASGGGEQYF.

The chain combines TRBV6-5 with TRBJ1-2; 9 bases agree with TRBD1. This CDR3 contains 16 residues. V trimming: 2 bases; J trimming: 8 bases; junction bases outside the gene matches: 12. Germline V gives CDR1 MNHEY, CDR2 SVGAGI. CDR3 protein: CASSYVGRGQGHGYTF. The CDR3 DNA sequence: TGTGCCAGCAGTTACGTCGGGAGGGGACAGGGTCACGGCTACACCTTC.

The chain links TRBV27 to TRBJ2-7; 10 nucleotides align to TRBD2. CDR1 and CDR2 (germline): MNHEY, SMNVEV (reference sequence). The CDR3 contains 15 residues. V lost 2 bases to trimming and J lost 5 bases; unmatched junction nucleotides: 6. The chain's CDR3 is CASSLLAGAFDEQYF. The DNA of the CDR3 is TGTGCCAGCAGTTTACTAGCGGGAGCCTTTGACGAGCAGTACTTC.

J is TRBJ2-7 and V is TRBV25-1; 7 bases are a match to TRBD2. Germline CDR1 MGHDK, CDR2 SYGVNS. V shed 4 bases and J 4 bases; nucleotides not matched to a gene: 1. This CDR3 is 12 amino acids long. Here the CDR3 reads CASSVGGYEQYF. CDR3 DNA: TGTGCCAGCAGTGTGGGGGGGTACGAGCAGTACTTC.

The rearrangement links TRBV6-5 to TRBJ2-1; TRBD2 matches at 7 bases. V lost 0 bases, J lost 4 bases, and 3 bases stayed unmatched. The germline CDR1 and CDR2 sequences are MNHEY and SVGAGI. The CDR3 is 15 amino acids. CDR3 in DNA: TGTGCCAGCAGTTACTCGGCTAGCGGATACAATGAGCAGTTCTTC. Translation: CASSYSASGYNEQFF.

The chain employs TRBV18 and TRBJ2-2; 7 bases map to TRBD2. Germline lookup yields CDR1 KGHSH and CDR2 LQKENI. Trimming removed 3 bases from V and 6 bases from J; junction bases left unmatched: 10. The CDR3 sequence is 16 residues long. In nucleotides, the CDR3 is TGTGCCAGCTCACCTCTAGCGGAGACTGGGGCCGGGGAGCTGTTTTTT. Residues: CASSPLAETGAGELFF.

The chain links TRBV5-1 to TRBJ1-1, with 8 nucleotides matching TRBD1. The CDR3 covers 16 residues. Per germline, CDR1 SGHRS and CDR2 YFSETQ. The trim removed 4 bases at V and 4 bases at J, leaving 12 bases unmatched. In nucleotides, the CDR3 is TGCGCCAGCAGCCCAACCGGCAGGGGGCGCACCACTGAAGCTTTCTTT. Amino acids: CASSPTGRGRTTEAFF.

The chain has TRBV6-1 and TRBJ2-7; D is unresolved. The V and J ends lost 3 bases and 6 bases respectively, with 6 bases between them. CDR1 and CDR2 from the germline V gene are MNHNS and SASEGT. The CDR3 consists of 11 residues. CDR3 protein: CASSDLPEQYF. CDR3 in DNA: TGTGCCAGCAGTGATCTTCCCGAGCAGTACTTC.

In DNA, the CDR3 is TGCAGCGCCGGACCTGGGAGGTATCCTACCTACGAGCAGTACTTC. It encodes CSAGPGRYPTYEQYF. V usage is TRBV29-1 and J usage is TRBJ2-7; the D gene is possibly TRBD2 (6 bases). This CDR3 comprises 15 residues. V was clipped by 7 bases and J by 2 bases, with 21 bases between them. Germline CDR1 and CDR2: SQVTM and ANQGSEA.

The V call is TRBV29-1, the J call TRBJ1-1; 8 bases are a match to TRBD1. V was clipped by 3 bases and J by 2 bases; unmatched bases: 5. In germline, CDR1 is SQVTM, CDR2 ANQGSEA. The CDR3 covers 14 residues. CDR3 coding DNA: TGCAGCGTTGAGATCGGACAGGGAAACACTGAAGCTTTCTTT. Its protein product is CSVEIGQGNTEAFF.

This rearrangement joins TRBV10-3 to TRBJ2-7; a weak D match, TRBD2 (5 bases). Trimming pared 3 bases from V and 4 bases from J, leaving 10 bases between. In germline, CDR1 is ENHRY, CDR2 SYGVKD. The CDR3 is 13 amino acids. The DNA of the CDR3 is TGTGCCATCAGTGACCGTGGGGAGTACGAGCAGTACTTC. This translates into CAISDRGEYEQYF.

The count of this clone is one. This chain connects TRBV28 to TRBJ2-5; 7 bases line up with TRBD2. Looked up from germline, CDR1 is MDHEN and CDR2 is SYDVKM. The CDR3 consists of 11 residues. The DNA for the CDR3 is TGTTCAGCGGGGTACCCAGAGACCCAGTACTTC. This codes for CSAGYPETQYF.

This chain links TRBV6-1 with TRBJ2-7, with a possible D match to TRBD2 (6 bases). V was cut by 4 bases and J by 0 bases, with 13 bases left in between. The germline CDR1 and CDR2 sequences are MNHNS and SASEGT. The CDR3 sequence is 15 residues long. The chain's CDR3 is CASSASGTLSYEQYF. The CDR3 DNA reads as TGTGCCAGCAGTGCCTCCGGGACTCTCTCCTACGAGCAGTACTTC.

This clone was detected only once. The chain employs TRBV6-5 and TRBJ2-5; 10 bases fit TRBD1. The ends lost 0 bases at V and 7 bases at J; junction bases unmatched: 8. Germline CDR1 MNHEY, CDR2 SVGAGI. The CDR3 is made up of 16 amino acids. The CDR3 DNA is TGTGCCAGCAGTTACTCACGGACAGGGGGTAAAGGGACCCAGTACTTC. Amino acids: CASSYSRTGGKGTQYF.

The CDR3 reads CASSFEGGFNNEQFF. The DNA for the CDR3 is TGTGCCAGCAGCTTCGAGGGTGGGTTCAACAATGAGCAGTTCTTC. The J gene is TRBJ2-1, the V gene TRBV7-3, with D possibly matching TRBD2 (5 bases). V was cut by 3 bases and J by 5 bases, with 14 bases left in between. Germline CDR1 reads SGHTA; CDR2 reads FQGTGA. CDR3 length: 15 residues.

The V gene is TRBV15, the J gene TRBJ1-4, with a possible D match to TRBD1 (6 bases). The CDR3 spans 14 residues. Trimming took off 5 bases at V and 4 bases at J, with 11 bases between the two ends. Germline V CDR1 and CDR2: LNHNV, YYDKDF (reference sequence). CDR3 nucleotides: TGTGCCACCAGCCTAGGACAGATTAATGAAAAACTGTTTTTT. It specifies CATSLGQINEKLFF.

This chain joins TRBV7-2 and TRBJ1-4; maybe TRBD1 (5 bases). The CDR3 loop spans 16 amino acids. From germline, CDR1 is SGHTA and CDR2 FQGNSA. V lost 2 bases and J lost 7, with 17 bases in between. In DNA form, the CDR3 reads TGTGCCAGCAGCTTAAACCCCCCGGGGACTGGTGAAAAACTGTTTTTT. It specifies CASSLNPPGTGEKLFF.

The gene calls are TRBV30 and TRBJ2-2, with 8 positions matching TRBD2. The CDR3 loop spans 16 amino acids. Trimming at V came to 5 bases and at J to 5 bases, leaving 13 bases not matched to a gene. Germline CDR1 reads GTSNPN; CDR2 reads SVGIG (reference sequence). CDR3 residues: CAWLQRGTASTGELFF. Written as DNA, the CDR3 is TGTGCCTGGTTACAGCGGGGGACCGCGAGTACCGGGGAGCTGTTTTTT.

This chain uses TRBV28 with TRBJ1-1; D is unclear. Trimming pared 3 bases from V and 0 bases from J, leaving 5 bases between. The length of the CDR3 is 13 residues. The germline gives CDR1 MDHEN, CDR2 SYDVKM. CDR3 protein: CASSFRLNTEAFF. The DNA of the CDR3 is TGTGCCAGCAGTTTTCGGTTGAACACTGAAGCTTTCTTT.

The rearrangement uses TRBV10-3 and TRBJ2-7; 7 positions match TRBD2. The germline V gene encodes CDR1 ENHRY and CDR2 SYGVKD. This CDR3 contains 15 residues. The trim removed 8 bases at V and 7 bases at J, leaving 17 bases unmatched. This CDR3 reads CAIGGVGGTPLEQYF. CDR3 DNA: TGTGCCATCGGGGGGGTTGGCGGGACGCCCTTGGAGCAGTACTTC.

The rearrangement links TRBV14 to TRBJ2-1; 12 bases are shared with TRBD2. From germline, CDR1 is SGHDN and CDR2 FVKESK. The CDR3 is made up of 20 amino acids. Trimming at V came to 1 base and at J to 0 bases, leaving 10 bases not matched to a gene. In DNA, the CDR3 is TGTGCCAGCAGCCAAGTAGCCCTACTAGCGGGAGGAAGCTCCTACAATGAGCAGTTCTTC. Translation: CASSQVALLAGGSSYNEQFF.

This clone was observed a single time. The V gene is TRBV21-1, the J gene TRBJ2-7; the listed D gene, TRBD1, was not tested against the DNA. TRBV21-1 is a pseudogene locus. The CDR3 spans 14 residues. In DNA form, the CDR3 reads TGTGCCAGCAGAGGGGACACGCTCTCATACGAGCAGTACTTC. This codes for CASRGDTLSYEQYF.

This sequence joins TRBV5-1 and TRBJ1-1; D is possibly TRBD1 (5 bases). The CDR3 has 15 residues. CDR1 and CDR2 from the germline V gene are SGHRS and YFSETQ. V gave up 4 bases and J gave up 0 bases, with 13 bases separating them. Here the CDR3 reads CASSPMTVLNTEAFF. DNA for the CDR3: TGCGCCAGCAGCCCGATGACAGTCTTGAACACTGAAGCTTTCTTT.